This T cell receptor beta chain comes out of a study of CD8 T cells in Susac syndrome. Study-level findings and limits: The study admitted that it had a relatively small number of individuals in its TCR sequencing and HLA analysis.

Negative magnetic isolation gave CD8+ and CD4+ cells; FACS enriched CD8+ TEMRA. Germline-derived CDR1 and CDR2 are MGHRA and YSYEKL. V was pared by 1 base and J by 0 bases, with 15 bases between. CDR3 length: 17 amino acids. Random hexamers were used to reverse transcribe roughly 0.5 to 1 ug of RNA. Across 54 Vbeta and 13 Jbeta, immunoSEQ multiplex PCR amplified TCR beta CDR3. TCRdb re-derived calls from the immunoSEQ multiplex PCR reads in MiXCR, one entry per CDR3 protein. Among 95,000 to 150,000 distinct CDR3 sequences, roughly 94% were seen once, and the ten largest hold about 0.28%. Comments on this clonotype: Its antigen is as yet unknown.

The TCR sequence derives from a human donor with Susac syndrome. Sequenced sample: CD8+ T cells from PBMCs. The rearrangement uses TRBV4-1 and TRBJ1-1, with unresolved D. The CDR3 region is CASSQGPTTGMNTEAFF. The CDR3, as DNA: TGCGCCAGCAGCCAAGGTCCGACGACGGGGATGAACACTGAAGCTTTCTTT.